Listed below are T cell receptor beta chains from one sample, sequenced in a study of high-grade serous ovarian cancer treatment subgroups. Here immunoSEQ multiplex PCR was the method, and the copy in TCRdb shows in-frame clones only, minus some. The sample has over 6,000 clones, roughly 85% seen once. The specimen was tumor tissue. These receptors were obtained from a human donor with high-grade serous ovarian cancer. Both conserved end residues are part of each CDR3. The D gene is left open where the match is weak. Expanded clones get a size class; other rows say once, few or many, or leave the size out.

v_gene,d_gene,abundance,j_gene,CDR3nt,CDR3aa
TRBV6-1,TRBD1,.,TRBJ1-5,TGTGCCAGCAAGGACAGGGGGCCGCGCAATCAGCCCCAGCATTTT,CASKDRGPRNQPQHF
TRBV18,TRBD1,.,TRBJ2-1,TGTGCCAGCTCACCTGGGACAGGCCCTCAGGGGGAGCAGTTCTTC,CASSPGTGPQGEQFF
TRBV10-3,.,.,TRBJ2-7,TGTGCCATCAGTGAGTCTGGGCAGTCTTCTTTCTACGAGCAGTACTTC,CAISESGQSSFYEQYF
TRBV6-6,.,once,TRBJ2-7,TGTGCCAGCAGTTACTCCGGCGGTACCTACGAGCAGTACTTC,CASSYSGGTYEQYF
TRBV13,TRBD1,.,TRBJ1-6,TGTGCCAGCAGCTCCTTCGGGGGACAGGGTGAATCACCCCTCCACTTT,CASSSFGGQGESPLHF
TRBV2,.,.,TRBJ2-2,TGTGCCAGCCGGAAAGAGGCCGGGGAGCTGTTTTTT,CASRKEAGELFF
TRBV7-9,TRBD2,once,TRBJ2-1,TGTGCCAGCAACAAAGCGGGGGGGCTCCCCTACAATGAGCAGTTCTTC,CASNKAGGLPYNEQFF
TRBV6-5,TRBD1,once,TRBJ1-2,TGTGCCAGCAGAGATACAGGGGTTTATGGCTACACCTTC,CASRDTGVYGYTF
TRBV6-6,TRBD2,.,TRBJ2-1,TGTGCCACCAAGACGTCACTAGCGGGCTACAATGAGCAGTTCTTC,CATKTSLAGYNEQFF
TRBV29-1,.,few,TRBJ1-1,TGCAGCGTTGGCCAGGGGAGGAACACTGAAGCTTTCTTT,CSVGQGRNTEAFF
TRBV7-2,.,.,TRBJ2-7,TGTGCCAGCAGCCCAGGCGTTACCCGTGAGCAGTACTTC,CASSPGVTREQYF
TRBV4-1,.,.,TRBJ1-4,TGCGCCAGCACACAGGGCCTCCTAGGTCGAAAACTGTTTTTT,CASTQGLLGRKLFF
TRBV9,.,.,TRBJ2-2,TGTGCCAGCAGCGTAGGTCCCCAGGGGTTAGGCACCGGGGAGCTGTTTTTT,CASSVGPQGLGTGELFF
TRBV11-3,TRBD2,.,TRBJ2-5,TGTGCCAGCAGCCCCGGGACTAGCGGGGGGGCATGGGAGACCCAGTACTTC,CASSPGTSGGAWETQYF
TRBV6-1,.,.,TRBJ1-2,TGTGCCAGCAGTGAATCGCCCAGCTGGGCGAGGGGCTACACCTTC,CASSESPSWARGYTF
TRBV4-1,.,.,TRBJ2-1,TGCGCCAGCAGCCTTACGGTCAGGGGAGCCTACAATGAGCAGTTCTTC,CASSLTVRGAYNEQFF
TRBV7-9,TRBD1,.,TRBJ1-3,TGTGCCAGCAGCCCGACAGGGTGGGGATCTGGAAACACCATATATTTT,CASSPTGWGSGNTIYF
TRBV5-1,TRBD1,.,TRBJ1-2,TGCGCCAGCAGCTCCGCCCCCGGACAGGGTCAGAGCTACACCTTC,CASSSAPGQGQSYTF
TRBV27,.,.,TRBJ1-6,TGTGCCAGCAGTTTACAGGGCATAGGAGATTCACCCCTCCACTTT,CASSLQGIGDSPLHF
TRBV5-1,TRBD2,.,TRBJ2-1,TGCGCCAGCAGCCAAAGGACTAGCGGGGACAATGAGCAGTTCTTC,CASSQRTSGDNEQFF
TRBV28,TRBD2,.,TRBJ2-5,TGTGCCAGCACGACGGGGGGGCTACAAGAGACCCAGTACTTC,CASTTGGLQETQYF
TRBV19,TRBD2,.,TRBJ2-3,TGTGCCAGTAGGACTAGCGGGGGCCCCACAGATACGCAGTATTTT,CASRTSGGPTDTQYF
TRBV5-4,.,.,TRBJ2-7,TGTGCCAGCAGCTCGACCGCAGTCGAGCAGTACTTC,CASSSTAVEQYF
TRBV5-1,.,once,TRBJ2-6,TGCGCCAGCAGCTTGTCGGGATCCTCTGGGGCCAACGTCCTGACTTTC,CASSLSGSSGANVLTF
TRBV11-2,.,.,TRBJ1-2,TGTGCCAGCAGCTTAGCAGGGAGGAATGGCTACACCTTC,CASSLAGRNGYTF
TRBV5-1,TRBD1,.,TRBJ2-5,TGCGCCAGCAGCCTGGGGACAGGACAAGAGACCCAGTACTTC,CASSLGTGQETQYF
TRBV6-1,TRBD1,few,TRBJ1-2,TGTGCCAGCACAAAAACAGGGGTCTACGGGAGGGGCTACACCTTC,CASTKTGVYGRGYTF
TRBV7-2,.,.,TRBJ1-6,TGTGCCAGCAGCATACAGGAGGGCCTTAATTCACCCCTCCACTTT,CASSIQEGLNSPLHF
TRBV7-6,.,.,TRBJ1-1,TGTGCCAGCAGCTTAGTGGGGGCGAGTTTCACTGAAGCTTTCTTT,CASSLVGASFTEAFF
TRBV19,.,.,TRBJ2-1,TGTGCCGGTAGTTCCCCGGCCGGCCGATCCTACAATGAGCAGTTCTTC,CAGSSPAGRSYNEQFF
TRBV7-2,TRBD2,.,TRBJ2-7,TGTGCCAGCAGCAAGACTAGCGGGGCTGCCGAGCAGTACTTC,CASSKTSGAAEQYF
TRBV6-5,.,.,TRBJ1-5,TGTGCCAGCAGTCAGGCGGATAGCAATCAGCCCCAGCATTTT,CASSQADSNQPQHF
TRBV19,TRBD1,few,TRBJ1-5,TGTGCAACCTGGGACAGAACAGACAATCAGCCCCAGCATTTT,CATWDRTDNQPQHF
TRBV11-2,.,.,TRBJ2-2,TGTGCCAGCAGCTTAAACGTAAACACCGGGGAGCTGTTTTTT,CASSLNVNTGELFF
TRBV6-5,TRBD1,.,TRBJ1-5,TGTGCCAGCAGGAGACAGGGTGGCAATCAGCCCCAGCATTTT,CASRRQGGNQPQHF